The T cell receptor (beta chain) under discussion was sequenced for a study of cytomegalovirus exposure and HLA in healthy donors. Study-wide background: According to later analysis, the same platform produced the roughly 130 validation and several hundred first-cohort repertoires. General study findings and limits: Subsequent analysis revealed that first-cohort TCR clusters tended to co-occur in the 120 or so validation repertoires.

Sequencing was performed with immunoSEQ multiplex PCR; in TCRdb, only in-frame clones are kept and a portion is missing. The table includes some 340,000 clones, around 90% detected once. CDR1 and CDR2 (germline): SEHNR, FQNEAQ (reference sequence). The V end lost 4 bases, the J end lost 3 bases, and 15 bases lay between the germline ends. CDR3 length: 15 amino acids. On this clone itself: Its target is not known.

V gene TRBV7-9 combines with J gene TRBJ1-1; D is possibly TRBD1 (6 bases). The sequenced material came from PBMCs. The receptor was derived from a woman in her twenties or thirties in good health and CMV-seropositive. The CDR3 DNA is TGTGCCAGCAGCTCTAAGACAGGAACGTACACTGAAGCTTTCTTT. This codes for CASSSKTGTYTEAFF.